This T cell receptor beta chain was recorded in a study of blood T cell repertoires in COVID-19. Whole-study context: Collection of acute and convalescent COVID-19 samples took place in the United States, Italy and Spain. T cells, B-cell-depleted T cells, or PBMCs provided the cDNA or gDNA that served as material.

Those enrolled in Seattle joined during active infection and were followed longitudinally afterward. In its sample, this clone was seen once. Per germline, CDR1 SQVTM and CDR2 ANQGSEA. CDR3 length: 13 residues. Trimming removed 6 bases at V and 6 bases at J, with 14 bases between. Clones were sequenced by immunoSEQ multiplex PCR, and TCRdb holds only the in-frame ones, with some missing. The table lists more than 9,500 clones, about three quarters of them singletons. The V gene is TRBV29-1, the J gene TRBJ2-2; D perhaps matches TRBD1 (6 bases). Material for sequencing was peripheral blood. The source of this sequence is a man between 60 and 70 years old with COVID-19, enrolled during active disease. CDR3 amino acids: CSVLTGFPGELFF. CDR3 DNA: TGCAGCGTCTTAACAGGGTTTCCCGGGGAGCTGTTTTTT.